The 23 T cell receptor beta chains presented below share a single source sample, sequenced in a study of shared clonotypes between healthy human individuals. The assay was immunoSEQ multiplex PCR, and TCRdb's table has in-frame clones only and misses some. The sample consists of roughly 1.4 million clones, 98% of them appearing once. The material sequenced was naive CD4+ T cells sorted from blood. Subset in this sample: CD45RA+ positively selected. The receptors come from a man aged 25-45 years in good health.

On this clone: This specimen includes other DNA sequences encoding the same CDR3. The chain couples TRBV28 to TRBJ2-7; unclear D gene. V was trimmed by 2 bases and J by 4 bases, leaving 6 bases between them. The CDR3 is 12 residues long. Germline CDR1 is MDHEN and CDR2 is SYDVKM. CDR3 protein: CASSLISYEQYF. The CDR3 DNA reads as TGTGCCAGCAGTTTAATTTCGTACGAGCAGTACTTC.

The chain joins TRBV5-5 to TRBJ2-3; D uncertain. Germline values: CDR1 SGHKS, CDR2 YYEKEE (reference sequence). The CDR3 contains 15 residues. Trimming pared 4 bases from V and 6 bases from J, leaving 18 bases between. This CDR3 reads CASSPLRTHGDTQYF. In nucleotides, the CDR3 is TGTGCCAGCAGCCCGCTTAGGACGCACGGCGATACGCAGTATTTT.

The CDR3: CAISDGTKTNEKLFF. Written as DNA, the CDR3 is TGTGCCATCAGTGATGGGACAAAGACTAATGAAAAACTGTTTTTT. The J gene is TRBJ1-4, the V gene TRBV10-3, with TRBD1 as a possible D gene (6 bases). Germline V gene lookup returns CDR1 ENHRY and CDR2 SYGVKD. Between the trimmed V and J ends, which lost 3 bases and 2 bases, there was a span of 10 bases. CDR3 size: 15 residues.

The chain employs TRBV15 and TRBJ2-7; 10 nucleotides line up with TRBD2. This CDR3 comprises 15 residues. The germline gives CDR1 LNHNV, CDR2 YYDKDF (reference sequence). Trimming removed 6 bases from V and 2 bases from J; junction bases left unmatched: 7. The CDR3 here is CATRGLAGGTYEQYF. The CDR3 DNA sequence: TGTGCCACCAGAGGATTAGCGGGAGGCACCTACGAGCAGTACTTC.

Of note for this clone: This specimen includes other DNA sequences encoding the same CDR3. CDR3 coding DNA: TGTGCCAGTAGCCCGGGACTAGCCAAAAACATTCAGTACTTC. This sequence encodes CASSPGLAKNIQYF. This rearrangement joins TRBV19 to TRBJ2-4; weak D call: TRBD2 (6 bases). There are 14 residues in the CDR3. Germline CDR1 is LNHDA and CDR2 is SQIVND (reference sequence). Trimming took off 6 bases at V and 0 bases at J, with 9 bases between the two ends.

The V call is TRBV5-1, the J call TRBJ2-5; D possibly uses TRBD1 or TRBD2 (5 bases each). The CDR3 contains 14 residues. Germline V gives CDR1 SGHRS, CDR2 YFSETQ. With 3 bases removed from V and 5 bases from J, the gap between germline ends came to 14 bases. CDR3 sequence: CASSWAAGAETQYF. CDR3 nucleotides: TGCGCCAGCAGCTGGGCGGCCGGGGCCGAGACCCAGTACTTC.

Remarks on this clone: This sample also contains other DNA sequences that code for the same CDR3. The chain couples TRBV28 to TRBJ1-5; D call uncertain. The CDR3 consists of 13 residues. The germline V gene encodes CDR1 MDHEN and CDR2 SYDVKM. The V and J ends lost 3 bases and 6 bases respectively, with 9 bases between them. CDR3 in amino acids: CASSFRGSQPQHF. DNA of the CDR3: TGTGCCAGCAGTTTTCGGGGTAGTCAGCCCCAGCATTTT. The variable domain in full, with the rest retrieved from reference TRBV28 and TRBJ1-5, is DVKVTQSSRYLVKRTGEKVFLECVQDMDHENMFWYRQDPGLGLRLIYFSYDVKMKEKGDIPEGYSVSREKKERFSLILESASTNQTSMYLCASSFRGSQPQHFGDGTRLSIL.

This clone showed up just once. The chain combines TRBV11-2 with TRBJ2-3; 11 positions match TRBD2. The CDR3 is made up of 14 amino acids. V was clipped by 6 bases and J by 7 bases; unmatched bases: 6. Germline CDR1 SGHAT, CDR2 FQNNGV. The CDR3 protein is CASSASGRMYTQYF. The CDR3, as DNA: TGTGCCAGCAGTGCTAGCGGGAGGATGTATACGCAGTATTTT.

V gene TRBV7-9 combines with J gene TRBJ2-1; the D gene is possibly TRBD2 (6 bases). CDR1 and CDR2 (germline): SEHNR, FQNEAQ (reference sequence). CDR3 size: 16 residues. Trimming cost V 5 bases and J 0 bases, with 14 bases left between them. The CDR3 DNA is TGTGCCAGCAGCCGGTTTGGGAGGAGCTCCTACAATGAGCAGTTCTTC. Its translation: CASSRFGRSSYNEQFF.

The chain has TRBV9 and TRBJ1-2; no definite D call. This CDR3 spans 12 amino acids. In germline, CDR1 is SGDLS, CDR2 YYNGEE. V was clipped by 0 bases and J by 8 bases, with 8 bases between them. CDR3 nucleotide sequence: TGTGCCAGCAGCGTAGGAGTCGAGGGCTACACCTTC. As protein: CASSVGVEGYTF. The entire variable domain, with the rest obtained from reference TRBV9 and TRBJ1-2, is as follows: DSGVTQTPKHLITATGQRVTLRCSPRSGDLSVYWYQQSLDQGLQFLIQYYNGEERAKGNILERFSAQQFPDLHSELNLSSLELGDSALYFCASSVGVEGYTFGSGTRLTVV.

This chain uses TRBV4-3 with TRBJ2-5; a possible D gene is TRBD2 (6 bases). Trimming left V 4 bases short and J 2 bases short, with 14 bases between. The CDR3 covers 15 residues. The germline V gene has CDR1 LGHNA and CDR2 YSLEER. CDR3 nucleotide sequence: TGCGCCAGCAGCCCACTAATGGGGGGACAAGAGACCCAGTACTTC. The encoded protein is CASSPLMGGQETQYF.

A word on this clone: This specimen includes other DNA sequences encoding the same CDR3. The chain recombines TRBV7-2 with TRBJ2-7, with D unclear. The CDR3 length is 13 residues. V gave up 0 bases and J gave up 4 bases, with 7 bases separating them. Germline-derived CDR1 and CDR2 are SGHTA and FQGNSA. This CDR3 is CASSLAGRYEQYF. CDR3 coding DNA: TGTGCCAGCAGCTTAGCAGGCCGTTACGAGCAGTACTTC.

The J gene is TRBJ2-7, the V gene TRBV5-4, with 9 bases aligning to TRBD2. The V gene end was trimmed by 3 bases and the J gene end by 0 bases; junction bases not matched to a gene: 4. The CDR3 sequence is 15 residues long. Germline values: CDR1 SGHNT, CDR2 YYREEE (reference sequence). CDR3 amino acids: CASSSRREGSYEQYF. Here the CDR3 DNA reads TGTGCCAGCAGCTCTCGGCGGGAGGGCTCCTACGAGCAGTACTTC.

The chain couples TRBV28 to TRBJ2-3, with TRBD2 matching 8 bases. CDR3 size: 14 residues. Germline V gene lookup returns CDR1 MDHEN and CDR2 SYDVKM. The V and J ends lost 1 base and 5 bases, in that order; junction bases with no gene match: 2. This CDR3 reads CASSLLAGLDTQYF. Written as DNA, the CDR3 is TGTGCCAGCAGTTTATTAGCGGGACTAGATACGCAGTATTTT.

This CDR3 reads CASSSLRGQIYGYTF. The CDR3 DNA is TGTGCCAGCAGCTCTCTCAGGGGACAGATCTATGGCTACACCTTC. The chain employs TRBV11-2 and TRBJ1-2, with 7 nucleotides matching TRBD1. CDR1 is SGHAT, CDR2 FQNNGV, per germline. V gave up 4 bases and J gave up 4 bases; unmatched junction bases: 9. The CDR3 sequence is 15 residues long.

The chain recombines TRBV10-1 with TRBJ2-3; D gene ambiguous. With 6 bases removed from V and 3 bases from J, the gap between germline ends came to 1 base. CDR1 WNHNN and CDR2 SYGVQD come from the germline V gene (reference sequence). This CDR3 is 10 amino acids long. For the CDR3, the DNA is TGCGCCAGCAGGACAGATACGCAGTATTTT. It is translated as CASRTDTQYF.

The V call is TRBV29-1, the J call TRBJ2-1; 10 positions match TRBD2. The CDR3 consists of 17 residues. Germline assignment: CDR1 SQVTM and CDR2 ANQGSEA. The ends lost 4 bases at V and 4 bases at J; junction bases unmatched: 13. This CDR3 reads CSVGSRASGGYYNEQFF. Here the CDR3 DNA reads TGCAGCGTTGGGTCACGGGCTAGCGGGGGCTATTACAATGAGCAGTTCTTC.

The rearrangement links TRBV4-3 to TRBJ2-7; D not resolved. V lost 3 bases and J lost 1, with 13 bases in between. This CDR3 has 15 amino acids. Germline V gene data show CDR1 as LGHNA and CDR2 as YSLEER. The CDR3 DNA is TGCGCCAGCAGCCAGAATGCCAGGAGTTCCTACGAGCAGTACTTC. Translation gives CASSQNARSSYEQYF.

The genes are TRBV7-2 and TRBJ1-5, with D unclear. The germline V gene has CDR1 SGHTA and CDR2 FQGNSA. The CDR3 contains 16 residues. V lost 2 bases and J 5 bases, leaving 16 bases between the germline ends. The CDR3 DNA reads TGTGCCAGCAGCTTAAACGCGGGCCTGGGGTATCAGCCCCAGCATTTT. The encoded protein is CASSLNAGLGYQPQHF. Full variable domain (outside the CDR3, taken from reference TRBV7-2 and TRBJ1-5): GAGVSQSPSNKVTEKGKDVELRCDPISGHTALYWYRQSLGQGLEFLIYFQGNSAPDKSGLPSDRFSAERTGGSVSTLTIQRTQQEDSAVYLCASSLNAGLGYQPQHFGDGTRLSIL.

The rearrangement links TRBV29-1 to TRBJ2-1; no firm D call. Between the trimmed V and J ends, which lost 7 bases and 0 bases, there was a span of 19 bases. This CDR3 is 16 amino acids long. Germline V lookup: CDR1 SQVTM, CDR2 ANQGSEA. CDR3 sequence reads: CSAGGPHSSSYNEQFF. The CDR3 nucleotides are TGCAGCGCCGGCGGCCCCCATAGCAGCTCCTACAATGAGCAGTTCTTC.

The chain is built from TRBV7-9 and TRBJ2-3, with 7 bases fitting TRBD1. Per the germline V gene, CDR1 is SEHNR and CDR2 is FQNEAQ (reference sequence). With 6 bases clipped from V and 3 bases from J, the junction kept 15 bases outside the gene matches. This CDR3 has 17 amino acids. Written as DNA, the CDR3 is TGTGCCAGCAGTACCCCCCCGGGACAGAAGGTTACAGATACGCAGTATTTT. This encodes CASSTPPGQKVTDTQYF.

The chain recombines TRBV5-1 with TRBJ1-4, with 8 bases that match TRBD1. Germline V gene data show CDR1 as SGHRS and CDR2 as YFSETQ. Trimming took 2 bases from V and 6 from J; bases not matched to a gene: 6. The length of the CDR3 is 15 residues. For the CDR3, the DNA is TGCGCCAGCAGCTTAGGACAGGGCGATCATGAAAAACTGTTTTTT. Translating it yields CASSLGQGDHEKLFF.

This clone was recorded only once. The chain couples TRBV29-1 to TRBJ2-4, with unresolved D. CDR1 and CDR2 from the germline V gene are SQVTM and ANQGSEA. The CDR3 is 13 residues long. Trimming removed 3 bases at V and 1 base at J, with 7 bases between. The CDR3: CSVETVAKNIQYF. In nucleotides, the CDR3 is TGCAGCGTTGAGACGGTTGCCAAAAACATTCAGTACTTC.